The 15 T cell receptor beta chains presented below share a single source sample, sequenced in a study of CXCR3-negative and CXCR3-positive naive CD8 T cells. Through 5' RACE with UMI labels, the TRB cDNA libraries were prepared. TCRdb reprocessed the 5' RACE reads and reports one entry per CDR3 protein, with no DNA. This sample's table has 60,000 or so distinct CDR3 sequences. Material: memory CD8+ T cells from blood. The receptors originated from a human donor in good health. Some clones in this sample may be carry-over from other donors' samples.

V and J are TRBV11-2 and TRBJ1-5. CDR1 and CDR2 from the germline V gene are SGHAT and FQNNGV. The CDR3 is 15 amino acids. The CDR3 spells CASSLGPYSNQPQHF.

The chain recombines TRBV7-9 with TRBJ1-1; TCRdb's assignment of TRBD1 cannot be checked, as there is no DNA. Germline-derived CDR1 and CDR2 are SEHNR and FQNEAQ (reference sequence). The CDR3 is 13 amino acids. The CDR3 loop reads CASSTGGGTEAFF. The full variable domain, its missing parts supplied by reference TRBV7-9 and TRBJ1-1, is DTGVSQNPRHKITKRGQNVTFRCDPISEHNRLYWYRQTLGQGPEFLTYFQNEAQLEKSRLLSDRFSAERPKGSFSTLEIQRTEQGDSAMYLCASSTGGGTEAFFGQGTRLTVV.

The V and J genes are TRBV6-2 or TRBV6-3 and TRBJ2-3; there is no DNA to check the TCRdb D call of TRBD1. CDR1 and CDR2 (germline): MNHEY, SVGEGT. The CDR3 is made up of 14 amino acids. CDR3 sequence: CASSPGTGPDTQYF.

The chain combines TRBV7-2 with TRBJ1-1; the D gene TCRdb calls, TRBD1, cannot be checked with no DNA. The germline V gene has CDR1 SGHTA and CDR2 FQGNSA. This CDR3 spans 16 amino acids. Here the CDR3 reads CASSLSRDSISTEAFF.

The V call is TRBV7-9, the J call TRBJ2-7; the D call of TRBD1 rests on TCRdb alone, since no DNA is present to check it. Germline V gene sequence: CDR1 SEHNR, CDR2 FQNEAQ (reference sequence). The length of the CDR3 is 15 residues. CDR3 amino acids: CASSLQGATSYEQYF. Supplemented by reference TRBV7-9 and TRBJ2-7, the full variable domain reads DTGVSQNPRHKITKRGQNVTFRCDPISEHNRLYWYRQTLGQGPEFLTYFQNEAQLEKSRLLSDRFSAERPKGSFSTLEIQRTEQGDSAMYLCASSLQGATSYEQYFGPGTRLTVT.

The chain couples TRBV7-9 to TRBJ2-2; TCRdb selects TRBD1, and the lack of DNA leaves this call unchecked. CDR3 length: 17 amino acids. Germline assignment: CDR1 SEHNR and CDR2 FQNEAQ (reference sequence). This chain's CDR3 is CASSYGGQGEDTGELFF.

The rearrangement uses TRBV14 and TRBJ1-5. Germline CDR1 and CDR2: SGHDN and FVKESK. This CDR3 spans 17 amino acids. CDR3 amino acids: CASSQDRGGPFNQPQHF.

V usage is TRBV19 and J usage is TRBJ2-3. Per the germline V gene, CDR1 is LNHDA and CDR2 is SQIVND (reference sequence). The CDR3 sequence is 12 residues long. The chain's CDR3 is CASSISTDTQYF.

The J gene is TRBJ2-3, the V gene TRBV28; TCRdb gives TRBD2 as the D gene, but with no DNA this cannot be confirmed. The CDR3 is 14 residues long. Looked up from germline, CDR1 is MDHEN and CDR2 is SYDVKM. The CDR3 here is CASSEAEGLPTQYF.

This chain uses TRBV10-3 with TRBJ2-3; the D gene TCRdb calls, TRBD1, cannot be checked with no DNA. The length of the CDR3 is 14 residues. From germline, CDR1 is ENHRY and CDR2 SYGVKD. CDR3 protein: CAIRGTDSTDTQYF.

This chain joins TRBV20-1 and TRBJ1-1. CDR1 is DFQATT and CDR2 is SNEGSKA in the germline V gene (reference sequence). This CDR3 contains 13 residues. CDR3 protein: CSARDLENTEAFF.

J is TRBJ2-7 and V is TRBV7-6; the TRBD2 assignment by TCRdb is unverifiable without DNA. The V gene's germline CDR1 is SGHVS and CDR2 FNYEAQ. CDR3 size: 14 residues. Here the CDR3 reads CASRLEVSSYEQYF.

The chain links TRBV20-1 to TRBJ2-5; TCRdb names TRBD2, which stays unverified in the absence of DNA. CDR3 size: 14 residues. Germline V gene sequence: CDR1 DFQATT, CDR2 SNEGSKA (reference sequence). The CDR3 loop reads CSARSGSPGETQYF.

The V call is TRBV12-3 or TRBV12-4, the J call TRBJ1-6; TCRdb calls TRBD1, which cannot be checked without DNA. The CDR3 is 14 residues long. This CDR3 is CASELAGVGSPLHF.

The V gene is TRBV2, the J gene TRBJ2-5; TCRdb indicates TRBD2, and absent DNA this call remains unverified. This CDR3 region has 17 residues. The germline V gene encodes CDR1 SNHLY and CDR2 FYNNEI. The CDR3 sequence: CASSEEGQRGIQETQYF.